A single sample is the source of the 3 T cell receptor beta chains below, sequenced in a study of control samples from healthy donors and cancer patients. The table came from immunoSEQ multiplex PCR; TCRdb's copy has only in-frame clones and leaves some out. This repertoire shows some 49,000 clones, around 85% found once; its top ten account for 2.8%. Input material: PBMCs. The source is a woman between 50 and 59 years old with lung cancer.

This chain uses TRBV6-4 with TRBJ2-1, with 9 bases identical to TRBD1. This CDR3 is built from 14 residues. V lost 6 bases and J lost 3; bases outside the gene matches: 3. CDR1 MRHNA and CDR2 SNTAGT come from the germline V gene. The CDR3: CASRRDRDYNEQFF. The CDR3, as DNA: TGTGCCAGCAGGCGGGACAGGGACTACAATGAGCAGTTCTTC.

This rearrangement joins TRBV5-1 to TRBJ1-2; 7 nucleotides line up with TRBD1. CDR3 size: 13 residues. Germline loops: CDR1 SGHRS, CDR2 YFSETQ. After removal of 4 bases from V and 6 bases from J, the junction contained 6 bases not matched to a gene. The CDR3 region is CASSTTGTDGYTF. CDR3 bases: TGCGCCAGCAGCACGACAGGGACCGATGGCTACACCTTC.

The chain combines TRBV9 with TRBJ2-5; the D gene is possibly TRBD1 (6 bases). This CDR3 has 14 residues. The germline gives CDR1 SGDLS, CDR2 YYNGEE. Trimming removed 3 bases from V and 2 bases from J, with 11 bases in between. The CDR3 nucleotides are TGTGCCAGCAGCGCCGGGACATATCAAGAGACCCAGTACTTC. Its translation: CASSAGTYQETQYF. Looking up the rest from reference TRBV9 and TRBJ2-5 gives the full variable domain: DSGVTQTPKHLITATGQRVTLRCSPRSGDLSVYWYQQSLDQGLQFLIQYYNGEERAKGNILERFSAQQFPDLHSELNLSSLELGDSALYFCASSAGTYQETQYFGPGTRLLVL.